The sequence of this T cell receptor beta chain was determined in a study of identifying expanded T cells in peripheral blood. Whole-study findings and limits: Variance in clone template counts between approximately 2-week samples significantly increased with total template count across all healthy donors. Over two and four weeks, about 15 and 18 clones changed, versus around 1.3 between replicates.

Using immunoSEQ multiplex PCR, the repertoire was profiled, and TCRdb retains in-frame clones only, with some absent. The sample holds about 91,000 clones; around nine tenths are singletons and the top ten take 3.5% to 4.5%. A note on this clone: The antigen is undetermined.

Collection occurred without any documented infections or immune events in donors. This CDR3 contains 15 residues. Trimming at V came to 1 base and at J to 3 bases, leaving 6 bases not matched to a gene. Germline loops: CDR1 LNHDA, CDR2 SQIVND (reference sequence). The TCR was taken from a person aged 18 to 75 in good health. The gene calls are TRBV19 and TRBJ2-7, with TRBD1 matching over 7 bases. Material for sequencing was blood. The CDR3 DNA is TGTGCCAGTAGTATAGGTAGCAGGGGGTTCTACGAGCAGTACTTC. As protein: CASSIGSRGFYEQYF.